These 24 T cell receptor beta chains were all obtained from the same sample, sequenced in a study of blood T cell repertoires in COVID-19. The repertoire was sequenced with immunoSEQ multiplex PCR; TCRdb's copy has only in-frame clones and lacks some. The sample records about 270,000 clones, approximately 86% being singletons. The sequencing input was peripheral blood. These receptors were taken from a man aged 40-50 years with active or convalescent COVID-19.

The chain combines TRBV6-1 with TRBJ1-5; D is perhaps TRBD1 (6 bases). There are 14 residues in the CDR3. The V gene's germline CDR1 is MNHNS and CDR2 SASEGT. V lost 2 bases and J 5 bases, leaving 10 bases between the germline ends. In nucleotides, the CDR3 is TGTGCCAGCAGTGAAACCAGGGGTTATCAGCCCCAGCATTTT. It specifies CASSETRGYQPQHF.

This clone has a single count. The chain has TRBV7-2 and TRBJ2-3, with unresolved D. The V end was cut by 4 bases, the J end by 12 bases, with 11 bases between. CDR3 length equals 11 residues. Germline V gene sequence: CDR1 SGHTA, CDR2 FQGNSA. CDR3 nucleotides: TGTGCCAGCAGCTCCGAGATACGACAGTATTTT. It codes for CASSSEIRQYF.

The V and J genes are TRBV6-5 and TRBJ2-5; 11 bases match TRBD2. V dropped 7 bases and J dropped 3; count of bases not matched to a gene: 4. The CDR3 runs to 14 residues. Per germline, CDR1 MNHEY and CDR2 SVGAGI. Here the CDR3 DNA reads TGTGCCAGCACCGGGACTAGCGGAAAAGAGACCCAGTACTTC. It yields the protein CASTGTSGKETQYF.

This chain connects TRBV11-1 to TRBJ1-1; D is perhaps TRBD1 (5 bases). The CDR3 contains 14 residues. Germline CDR1 is SGHAT and CDR2 is FQDESV (reference sequence). V was shortened by 3 bases and J by 2 bases, with 10 bases between the two germline ends. This CDR3 reads CASSFVGGNTEAFF. The DNA for the CDR3 is TGTGCCAGCAGCTTTGTGGGGGGTAACACTGAAGCTTTCTTT.

The chain recombines TRBV12-3 or TRBV12-4 with TRBJ1-5, with 7 positions matching TRBD1. This CDR3 has 13 amino acids. After removal of 6 bases from V and 5 bases from J, the junction contained 4 bases not matched to a gene. CDR3 sequence: CASSRDSYQPQHF. The DNA for the CDR3 is TGTGCCAGCAGCCGGGACAGTTATCAGCCCCAGCATTTT.

This sequence joins TRBV6-1 and TRBJ2-5, with 8 bases identical to TRBD2. Trimming took 2 bases from V and 5 from J; bases not matched to a gene: 4. The CDR3 loop spans 14 amino acids. From germline, CDR1 is MNHNS and CDR2 SASEGT. CDR3 nucleotide sequence: TGTGCCAGCAGTGAACCGGGAGGGGCGGAGACCCAGTACTTC. Its translation is CASSEPGGAETQYF.

The rearrangement uses TRBV5-1 and TRBJ1-1; 7 bases line up with TRBD1. CDR1 is SGHRS, CDR2 YFSETQ, per germline. The CDR3 is made up of 16 amino acids. The junction had 12 bases not matched to a gene; V was cut back by 4 bases and J by 3 bases. CDR3 coding DNA: TGCGCCAGCAGCGGGGCGACAGGGATGTTTTACACTGAAGCTTTCTTT. Residues: CASSGATGMFYTEAFF.

The CDR3 loop reads CASSLGLPSFDTQYF. DNA for the CDR3: TGTGCCAGCAGCTTGGGACTACCCAGCTTTGATACGCAGTATTTT. The chain is built from TRBV11-1 and TRBJ2-3; 7 bases match TRBD2. V shed 3 bases, J shed 6 bases, and the junction held 9 bases outside the gene matches. The germline V gene encodes CDR1 SGHAT and CDR2 FQDESV (reference sequence). CDR3 length: 15 residues.

This clone has only one observation. V is TRBV7-3 and J is TRBJ2-1; D may be TRBD2 (6 bases). Germline values: CDR1 SGHTA, CDR2 FQGTGA. The CDR3 sequence is 15 residues long. Trimming removed 1 base at V and 15 bases at J, with 22 bases between. The CDR3 here is CASSLNPTRQEGMFF. Here the CDR3 DNA reads TGTGCCAGCAGCTTAAACCCGACTAGGCAGGAGGGTATGTTCTTC.

The chain carries TRBV13 and TRBJ2-5; 15 nucleotides agree with TRBD2. J lost 4 bases, V lost 5 bases, and 2 bases had no gene match. Germline V gives CDR1 PRHDT, CDR2 FYEKMQ (reference sequence). CDR3 length equals 15 residues. Here the CDR3 reads CASSPGLAGGETQYF. CDR3 DNA sequence: TGTGCCAGCAGCCCGGGACTAGCGGGAGGAGAGACCCAGTACTTC.

In its sample, this clone was seen a few times. The rearrangement links TRBV7-2 to TRBJ2-3; D is possibly TRBD1 (5 bases). V was trimmed by 5 bases and J by 6 bases, leaving 27 bases between them. Per the germline V gene, CDR1 is SGHTA and CDR2 is FQGNSA. The CDR3 contains 18 residues. CDR3 region: CASSTLLGGASRRDTQYF. CDR3 bases: TGTGCCAGCAGCACACTCCTTGGTGGGGCTTCACGAAGGGATACGCAGTATTTT.

The rearrangement joins TRBV5-1 to TRBJ2-1, with D perhaps matching TRBD1 (5 bases). The germline CDR1 and CDR2 sequences are SGHRS and YFSETQ. V was clipped by 0 bases and J by 6 bases, with 13 bases between them. This CDR3 spans 15 amino acids. CDR3 sequence (DNA): TGCGCCAGCAGCTTGGAGGTAGGGGTTAGCAATGAGCAGTTCTTC. It encodes CASSLEVGVSNEQFF.

This chain links TRBV5-5 with TRBJ2-1; possibly TRBD1 for D (6 bases). The CDR3 spans 14 residues. V lost 7 bases to trimming and J lost 8 bases, with 19 bases between them. The germline gives CDR1 SGHKS, CDR2 YYEKEE (reference sequence). In nucleotides, the CDR3 is TGTGCCAGCCGCCGGGGAACAGGGTTCTATGAGCAGTTCTTC. This codes for CASRRGTGFYEQFF. Complete variable domain (other parts from reference TRBV5-5 and TRBJ2-1): DAGVTQSPTHLIKTRGQQVTLRCSPISGHKSVSWYQQVLGQGPQFIFQYYEKEERGRGNFPDRFSARQFPNYSSELNVNALLLGDSALYLCASRRGTGFYEQFFGPGTRLTVL.

The chain employs TRBV12-3 or TRBV12-4 and TRBJ2-7; 10 nucleotides match TRBD1. This CDR3 contains 13 residues. The V and J ends lost 5 bases and 6 bases, in that order; junction bases with no gene match: 4. The CDR3 bases are TGTGCCAGCAGTGCCGGGACAGGGGTCGAGCAGTACTTC. Translation gives CASSAGTGVEQYF.

The rearrangement joins TRBV30 to TRBJ1-1; 9 positions agree with TRBD1. After removal of 4 bases from V and 10 bases from J, the junction contained 4 bases not matched to a gene. The CDR3 is 11 amino acids. Germline V gives CDR1 GTSNPN, CDR2 SVGIG (reference sequence). The CDR3 loop is CAWTRQGGAFF. Written as DNA, the CDR3 is TGTGCCTGGACTCGACAGGGGGGAGCTTTCTTT.

The rearrangement uses TRBV3-1 (or the pseudogene TRBV3-2) and TRBJ1-3, with D tentatively TRBD1 (5 bases). V gave up 1 base and J gave up 2 bases, with 9 bases separating them. The CDR3 totals 15 residues. Germline CDR1 reads LGHDT; CDR2 reads YNNKEL (reference sequence). CDR3 DNA: TGTGCCAGCAGCCAAGGGGGGGTGACTGGAAACACCATATATTTT. Translating gives CASSQGGVTGNTIYF.

This chain joins TRBV5-6 and TRBJ2-7; D is possibly TRBD2 (5 bases). The length of the CDR3 is 15 residues. The germline V gene has CDR1 SGHDT and CDR2 YYEEEE. V was cut by 4 bases and J by 3 bases, with 17 bases left in between. CDR3 DNA: TGTGCCAGCAGCGTTTACGAGGGAATAAGCTACGAGCAGTACTTC. Encoded protein: CASSVYEGISYEQYF.

The chain employs TRBV3-1 (or the pseudogene TRBV3-2) and TRBJ2-2; D remains ambiguous. The CDR3 runs 13 residues. The V gene's germline CDR1 is LGHDT and CDR2 YNNKEL (reference sequence). V lost 5 bases, J lost 6 bases, and 10 bases lay in between. The CDR3 here is CASSTRLAGELFF. The DNA of the CDR3 is TGTGCCAGCAGCACCAGGTTGGCCGGGGAGCTGTTTTTT.

The chain recombines TRBV10-2 with TRBJ1-1, with 7 bases identical to TRBD1. The ends lost 4 bases at V and 4 bases at J; junction bases unmatched: 9. This CDR3 spans 15 amino acids. CDR1 and CDR2 (germline): WSHSY, SAAADI. The CDR3 sequence: CASSGEQGFSTEAFF. As DNA, the CDR3 is TGCGCCAGCAGTGGGGAACAGGGGTTCTCCACTGAAGCTTTCTTT.

This rearrangement joins TRBV12-3 or TRBV12-4 to TRBJ2-1; 10 bases are a match to TRBD2. The junction had 2 bases not matched to a gene; V was cut back by 8 bases and J by 4 bases. The CDR3 spans 13 residues. The DNA for the CDR3 is TGTGCCAGCGGAGCGGGGGGGTACAATGAGCAGTTCTTC. Protein sequence: CASGAGGYNEQFF.

The chain employs TRBV21-1 and TRBJ1-4. TRBV21-1 is an annotated pseudogene. This CDR3 comprises 16 residues. This CDR3 is CASSNRGAATNEKLFF. The CDR3 region has the DNA TGTGCCAGCAGCAACCGAGGAGCTGCAACTAATGAAAAACTGTTTTTT.

This clone was seen more than once but under ten times. CDR3 amino acids: CASSRQGTGLWEQYF. The DNA for the CDR3 is TGTGCCAGCAGCCGCCAGGGGACAGGGTTGTGGGAGCAGTACTTC. This sequence joins TRBV5-4 and TRBJ2-7; 9 bases are shared with TRBD1. The V gene's germline CDR1 is SGHNT and CDR2 YYREEE (reference sequence). The CDR3 contains 15 residues. V was clipped by 4 bases and J by 7 bases; unmatched bases: 12. Full variable domain (outside the CDR3, taken from reference TRBV5-4 and TRBJ2-7): ETGVTQSPTHLIKTRGQQVTLRCSSQSGHNTVSWYQQALGQGPQFIFQYYREEENGRGNFPPRFSGLQFPNYSSELNVNALELDDSALYLCASSRQGTGLWEQYFGPGTRLTVT.

This chain links TRBV7-3 with TRBJ2-3; 7 nucleotides align to TRBD1. Per germline, CDR1 SGHTA and CDR2 FQGTGA. The CDR3 extends over 14 amino acids. V was pared by 4 bases and J by 6 bases, with 7 bases of the junction left unmatched. As DNA, the CDR3 is TGTGCCAGCAGCTCCTCGACAGGGTCGGATACGCAGTATTTT. The encoded protein is CASSSSTGSDTQYF.

The V and J genes are TRBV6-1 and TRBJ1-2, with 7 nucleotides matching TRBD1. The J segment lost 3 bases and the V segment lost 0 bases, leaving 4 bases of the junction unmatched. This CDR3 is 15 amino acids long. Per the germline V gene, CDR1 is MNHNS and CDR2 is SASEGT. DNA for the CDR3: TGTGCCAGCAGTGAAGCAGGGGGCCGACACTATGGCTACACCTTC. Encoded protein: CASSEAGGRHYGYTF.